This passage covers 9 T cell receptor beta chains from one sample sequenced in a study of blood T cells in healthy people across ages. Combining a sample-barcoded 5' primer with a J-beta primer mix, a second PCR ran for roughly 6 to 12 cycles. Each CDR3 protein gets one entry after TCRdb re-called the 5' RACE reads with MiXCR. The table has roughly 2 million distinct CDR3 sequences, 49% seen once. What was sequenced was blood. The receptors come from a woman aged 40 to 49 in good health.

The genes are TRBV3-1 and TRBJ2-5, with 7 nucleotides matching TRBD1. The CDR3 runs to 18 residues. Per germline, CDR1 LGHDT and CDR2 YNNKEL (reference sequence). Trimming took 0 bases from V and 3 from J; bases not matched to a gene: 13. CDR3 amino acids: CASSQEGQWPTLKETQYF. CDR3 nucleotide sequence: TGTGCCAGCAGCCAAGAGGGACAGTGGCCCACCCTTAAAGAGACCCAGTACTTC.

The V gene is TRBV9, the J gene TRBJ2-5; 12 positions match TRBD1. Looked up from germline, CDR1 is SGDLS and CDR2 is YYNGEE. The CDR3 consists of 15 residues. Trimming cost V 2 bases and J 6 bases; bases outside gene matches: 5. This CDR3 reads CASSVEGQGAKTQYF. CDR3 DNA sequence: TGTGCCAGCAGCGTCGAGGGACAGGGGGCGAAGACCCAGTACTTC.

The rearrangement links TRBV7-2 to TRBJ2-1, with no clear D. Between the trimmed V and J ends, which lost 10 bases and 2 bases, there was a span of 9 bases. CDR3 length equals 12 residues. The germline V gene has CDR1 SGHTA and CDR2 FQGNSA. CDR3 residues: CANNGAYNEQFF. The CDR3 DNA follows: TGTGCCAACAATGGGGCCTACAATGAGCAGTTCTTC.

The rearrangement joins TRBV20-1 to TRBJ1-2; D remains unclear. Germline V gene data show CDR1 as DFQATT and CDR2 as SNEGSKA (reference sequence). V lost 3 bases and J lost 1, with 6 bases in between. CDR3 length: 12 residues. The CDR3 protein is CSASGINYGYTF. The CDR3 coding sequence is TGCAGTGCTAGTGGGATTAACTATGGCTACACCTTC.

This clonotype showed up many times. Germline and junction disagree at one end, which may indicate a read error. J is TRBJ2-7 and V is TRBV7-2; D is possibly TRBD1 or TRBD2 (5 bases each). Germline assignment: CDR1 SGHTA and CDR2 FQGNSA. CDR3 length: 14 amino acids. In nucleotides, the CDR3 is TGTGCCAGCAGTTTAGTAGCAGGGACGTACGAGCAGTACTTC. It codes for CASSLVAGTYEQYF.

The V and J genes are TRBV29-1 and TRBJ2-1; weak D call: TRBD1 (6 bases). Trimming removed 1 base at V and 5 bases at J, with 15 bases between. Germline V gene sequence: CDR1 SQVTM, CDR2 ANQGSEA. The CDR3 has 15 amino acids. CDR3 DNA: TGCAGCGTTGAAGGGTCCACTAGGGGGAACAATGAGCAGTTCTTC. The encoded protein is CSVEGSTRGNNEQFF.

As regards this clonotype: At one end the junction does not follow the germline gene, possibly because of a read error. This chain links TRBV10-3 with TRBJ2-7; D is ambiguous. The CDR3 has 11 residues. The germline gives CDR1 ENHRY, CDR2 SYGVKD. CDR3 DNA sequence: TGTGCCTCCTCTCCCTCCTACGAGCGGTACTTC. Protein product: CASSPSYERYF.

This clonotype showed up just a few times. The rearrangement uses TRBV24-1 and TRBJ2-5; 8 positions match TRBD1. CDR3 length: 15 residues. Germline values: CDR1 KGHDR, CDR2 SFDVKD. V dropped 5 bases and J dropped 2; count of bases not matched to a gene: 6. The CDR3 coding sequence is TGTGCCACCAGTGGGCGGACAGGGCATCAAGAGACCCAGTACTTC. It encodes CATSGRTGHQETQYF.

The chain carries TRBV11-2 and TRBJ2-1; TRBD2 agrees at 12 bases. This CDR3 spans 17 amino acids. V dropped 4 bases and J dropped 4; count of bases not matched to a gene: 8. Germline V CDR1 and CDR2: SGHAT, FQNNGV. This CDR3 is CASSSLITSGGYNEQFF. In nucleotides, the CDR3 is TGTGCCAGCAGCTCCTTAATAACTAGCGGGGGGTACAATGAGCAGTTCTTC.